The next 9 T cell receptor beta chains were all read from a single sample in a study of cytomegalovirus exposure and HLA in healthy donors. It was with 60 Vbeta and 13 Jbeta primers that the PCR ran. The assay was immunoSEQ multiplex PCR, and TCRdb's table has in-frame clones only and misses some. The table shows 95,000 to 120,000 clones, with around 70% occurring only once. Sequencing input: PBMCs. These receptors came from a middle-aged woman in good health and CMV-seropositive.

The V and J genes are TRBV9 and TRBJ2-5; TRBD2 matches 8 bases. The germline V gene encodes CDR1 SGDLS and CDR2 YYNGEE. CDR3 size: 18 residues. The ends lost 0 bases at V and 2 bases at J; junction bases unmatched: 12. Here the CDR3 DNA reads TGTGCCAGCAGCGTAGGGGTCGGGGGGGCGCCGGGGCAAGAGACCCAGTACTTC. It specifies CASSVGVGGAPGQETQYF.

CDR3 nucleotide sequence: TGTGCCAGCAGTTACCGGACAGGCTATGGCTACACCTTC. It yields the protein CASSYRTGYGYTF. J is TRBJ1-2 and V is TRBV6-5; 7 bases map to TRBD1. Germline CDR1 reads MNHEY; CDR2 reads SVGAGI. J was trimmed by 4 bases and V by 2 bases; bases with no gene match: 1. This CDR3 region has 13 residues.

The chain has TRBV6-6 and TRBJ1-1, with 9 nucleotides matching TRBD1. The CDR3 runs to 13 residues. The J segment lost 14 bases and the V segment lost 0 bases, leaving 7 bases of the junction unmatched. The V gene's germline CDR1 is MNHNY and CDR2 SVGAGI (reference sequence). The CDR3 reads CASSYSRQGESFF. The CDR3 bases are TGTGCCAGCAGTTACTCTAGACAGGGGGAGTCGTTCTTT.

V usage is TRBV7-9 and J usage is TRBJ1-3, with 8 bases lining up with TRBD1. CDR3 length equals 14 residues. Germline V lookup: CDR1 SEHNR, CDR2 FQNEAQ (reference sequence). V was pared by 3 bases and J by 4 bases, with 2 bases of the junction left unmatched. The CDR3 sequence: CASSLAGGGNTIYF. In nucleotides, the CDR3 is TGTGCCAGCAGCTTGGCAGGGGGCGGAAACACCATATATTTT.

This clone was counted between two and nine times. The chain couples TRBV11-2 to TRBJ2-1, with 7 nucleotides matching TRBD2. Germline trimming cut 7 bases from V and 2 bases from J; bases unmatched to any gene: 8. Germline values: CDR1 SGHAT, CDR2 FQNNGV. This CDR3 has 15 residues. The CDR3 reads CASTVLAVTYNEQFF. The DNA of the CDR3 is TGTGCCAGCACAGTCCTAGCGGTTACCTACAATGAGCAGTTCTTC.

This chain uses TRBV4-3 with TRBJ2-7; TRBD1 aligns across 8 bases. The CDR3 consists of 15 residues. CDR1 and CDR2 (germline): LGHNA, YSLEER. V dropped 1 base and J dropped 2; count of bases not matched to a gene: 4. The CDR3 sequence: CASSQGKDRAYEQYF. The DNA of the CDR3 is TGCGCCAGCAGCCAAGGGAAGGACAGGGCCTACGAGCAGTACTTC.

This clone was found a few times. The chain has TRBV5-1 and TRBJ1-1, with 10 positions matching TRBD1. Germline V gives CDR1 SGHRS, CDR2 YFSETQ. The CDR3 contains 15 residues. The junction had 4 bases not matched to a gene; V was cut back by 4 bases and J by 1 base. CDR3 bases: TGCGCCAGCAGCGTCGACAGGGGGCCGAACACTGAAGCTTTCTTT. It specifies CASSVDRGPNTEAFF.

About this clone itself: At one boundary the junction diverges from the germline segment, which might be a read error. This chain uses TRBV9 with TRBJ2-1; 12 nucleotides match TRBD2. Germline CDR1 and CDR2: SGDLS and YYNGEE. The CDR3 length is 16 residues. CDR3 nucleotide sequence: TGTGCCAGCAGCGTCCGGACTAGCGGGGACAGAAATGGGCAGTTCTTC. Protein sequence: CASSVRTSGDRNGQFF.

This clone was seen only a few times. The chain combines TRBV5-4 with TRBJ1-2, with 7 positions matching TRBD1. Germline assignment: CDR1 SGHNT and CDR2 YYREEE (reference sequence). J was trimmed by 3 bases and V by 1 base; bases with no gene match: 6. The CDR3 is 15 amino acids. This chain's CDR3 is CASSLQGGSDYGYTF. CDR3 DNA sequence: TGTGCCAGCAGCTTGCAGGGGGGATCCGACTATGGCTACACCTTC.